This T cell receptor beta chain emerged from a study of T cell changes during pregnancy in multiple sclerosis. Germline assignment: CDR1 SGHDT and CDR2 YYEEEE. This CDR3 comprises 17 residues. The J segment lost 2 bases and the V segment lost 3 bases, leaving 11 bases of the junction unmatched. Remarks on this clone: Only one base separates this from a far larger clonotype, so it likely reflects a read error.

The protocol was immunoSEQ multiplex PCR, while the TCRdb copy is restricted to in-frame clones and leaves out a portion. The sample lists 90,000 to 150,000 clones; 90% to 95% were seen once. The source of this sequence is a female donor with multiple sclerosis, enrolled in a pregnancy study. Sequenced material: peripheral blood, taken before pregnancy. The genes are TRBV5-6 and TRBJ1-2, with 9 nucleotides matching TRBD1. CDR3 region: CASSWDHRGRANYGYTF. CDR3 in DNA: TGTGCCAGCAGCTGGGACCACAGGGGGCGAGCAAACTATGGCTACACCTTC. Combining the CDR3 with reference TRBV5-6 and TRBJ1-2 gives the whole variable domain DAGVTQSPTHLIKTRGQQVTLRCSPKSGHDTVSWYQQALGQGPQFIFQYYEEEERQRGNFPDRFSGHQFPNYSSELNVNALLLGDSALYLCASSWDHRGRANYGYTFGSGTRLTVV.